The sequence of this TCR beta chain was determined in a study of cytomegalovirus exposure and HLA in healthy donors. The CDR3 consists of 16 residues. Germline V CDR1 and CDR2: MNHEY, SVGAGI. The J segment lost 11 bases and the V segment lost 0 bases, leaving 8 bases of the junction unmatched. Amplification used 60 Vbeta primers and 13 Jbeta primers. The data were produced by immunoSEQ multiplex PCR, yet TCRdb's version contains in-frame clones alone and is incomplete. The sample carries 150,000 to 200,000 clones, approximately 80% recorded once. As for this clone: What it binds is unknown.

General study points: A missense DCLRE1C variant was associated with V- and J-gene trimming of TCR beta chains in a later analysis, and an independent cohort replicated the association. Follow-up analysis found HLA locus-dependent TCR association rates, highest for DRB1 and lowest for HLA-C. When a later analysis compared HLA-associated TCR beta chains with equally common others, the HLA-associated chains turned out to be more clonally expanded and to have lower generation probabilities.

The chain employs TRBV6-5 and TRBJ2-5; TRBD2 agrees at 14 bases. This receptor was obtained from a woman between 45 and 60 years old in good health and CMV-seronegative. The sample taken for sequencing was PBMCs. In DNA form, the CDR3 reads TGTGCCAGCAGTTACTCGGGACTAGCGGGAGTTCAGGAGCAGTACTTC. Amino acid sequence: CASSYSGLAGVQEQYF.